This T cell receptor beta chain was obtained from a study of T cell repertoires in cytomegalovirus infection. In the study overall: CMV infection plus the matching HLA type was flagged by public TCR beta signatures. Study conclusions and caveats: Dominating the ex vivo response were HLA-C-restricted CMV-specific TCR beta clonotypes.

In its sample, this clonotype was seen once. Its cognate antigen is unknown. Germline CDR1 reads DFQATT; CDR2 reads SNEGSKA (reference sequence). V shed 3 bases and J shed 0 bases, with 9 bases lying between them. This CDR3 contains 14 residues. TCRdb re-derived calls from the reads in MiXCR, one entry per CDR3 protein. The table includes roughly 700,000 distinct CDR3 sequences, about 30% detected once. This clonotype was obtained from a human donor in good health (CMV status not recorded). Some clones in this sample may be carry-over from other donors' samples. Material: cultured PBMCs, obtained from culture after CMV antigen stimulation. The J gene is TRBJ1-5, the V gene TRBV20-1; D remains unclear. The CDR3 DNA follows: TGCAGTGCTAGCTCGGGGAGTAGCAATCAGCCCCAGCATTTT. Translated, it gives CSASSGSSNQPQHF.